The present T cell receptor (beta chain) was sequenced within a study of blood T cell repertoires in COVID-19 (dated by TCRdb to about 2020). Regarding the research as a whole: Samples from collaborators originated in the United States, Italy and Spain and spanned both the acute and convalescent phases of COVID-19. The prospective study material was composed of cDNA or gDNA derived from T cells, B-cell-depleted T cells, or PBMCs. Deeply sampled blood TCRbeta repertoires from subjects exposed to, actively infected with, or recovered from COVID-19 were included in the dataset. The repertoires were released in a freely available public database intended as a resource for research on the immune response to SARS-CoV-2. Samples were obtained from the ongoing ImmuneRACE study (first 160 participants) and from some 1,300 subjects provided by 6 global collaborators. Nearly every sample came with metadata listing a de-identified subject ID, COVID-19 status, age in years and sex. Where HLA class I and class II types were available, the types were taken from metadata supplied by the sample provider, not from assay-based typing. Overall study results and their limits: Clinical and demographic metadata were provided uncurated, with the amount varying by source and participant.

Collaborating institutions collected whole blood in K2EDTA tubes following their own protocols. For TCRbeta analysis, collaborator samples were shipped as frozen whole blood, as isolated PBMCs, or as DNA extracted from either sample type. The germline V gene sets CDR1 to SGHVS and CDR2 to FQNEAQ. Counted from cysteine to phenylalanine, this CDR3 has 14 amino acids. CDR3 DNA is the only sequence kept; it has 42 bases, read in frame from the first base. Trimming at the junction amounts to 5 bases on V and 1 base on J, and the germline ends lie 8 bases apart. For this clone: Its antigen is unknown. No per-base quality is available; no much larger clone lies one base away.

TCRbeta CDR3 regions were amplified from genomic DNA using the immunoSEQ Assay, a bias-controlled multiplex PCR. The study's processing was this. The number of nucleated cells in each sample was estimated by amplification of reference gene primers within the assay. Sequence reads were collapsed and filtered to measure the absolute abundance of every unique TCRbeta CDR3 rearrangement. For each sample, productive Simpson clonality was calculated as the square root of Simpson's diversity index over productive rearrangements. This is the immuneACCESS table as TCRdb keeps it, with only in-frame sequences that have V and J called. A part of the clones is gone; compared with another copy, unresolved V genes explain less than half, and the rest is unexplained. V and J calls and clone size are given by that table; D and trimming were obtained from the DNA. The sample yields fewer than 200,000 clones; more than 75% were counted once. The ten largest clonotypes hold roughly 9% of the sample.

Sequenced sample: peripheral blood. This receptor was obtained from a woman in her 70s with acute or convalescent COVID-19. The sequence links TRBV7-8 to TRBJ1-4; the D gene cannot be named for sure. The CDR3 corresponds to CASSPARTNEKLFF. The DNA sequence follows: TGTGCCAGCAGCCCCGCGAGAACTAATGAAAAACTGTTTTTT.